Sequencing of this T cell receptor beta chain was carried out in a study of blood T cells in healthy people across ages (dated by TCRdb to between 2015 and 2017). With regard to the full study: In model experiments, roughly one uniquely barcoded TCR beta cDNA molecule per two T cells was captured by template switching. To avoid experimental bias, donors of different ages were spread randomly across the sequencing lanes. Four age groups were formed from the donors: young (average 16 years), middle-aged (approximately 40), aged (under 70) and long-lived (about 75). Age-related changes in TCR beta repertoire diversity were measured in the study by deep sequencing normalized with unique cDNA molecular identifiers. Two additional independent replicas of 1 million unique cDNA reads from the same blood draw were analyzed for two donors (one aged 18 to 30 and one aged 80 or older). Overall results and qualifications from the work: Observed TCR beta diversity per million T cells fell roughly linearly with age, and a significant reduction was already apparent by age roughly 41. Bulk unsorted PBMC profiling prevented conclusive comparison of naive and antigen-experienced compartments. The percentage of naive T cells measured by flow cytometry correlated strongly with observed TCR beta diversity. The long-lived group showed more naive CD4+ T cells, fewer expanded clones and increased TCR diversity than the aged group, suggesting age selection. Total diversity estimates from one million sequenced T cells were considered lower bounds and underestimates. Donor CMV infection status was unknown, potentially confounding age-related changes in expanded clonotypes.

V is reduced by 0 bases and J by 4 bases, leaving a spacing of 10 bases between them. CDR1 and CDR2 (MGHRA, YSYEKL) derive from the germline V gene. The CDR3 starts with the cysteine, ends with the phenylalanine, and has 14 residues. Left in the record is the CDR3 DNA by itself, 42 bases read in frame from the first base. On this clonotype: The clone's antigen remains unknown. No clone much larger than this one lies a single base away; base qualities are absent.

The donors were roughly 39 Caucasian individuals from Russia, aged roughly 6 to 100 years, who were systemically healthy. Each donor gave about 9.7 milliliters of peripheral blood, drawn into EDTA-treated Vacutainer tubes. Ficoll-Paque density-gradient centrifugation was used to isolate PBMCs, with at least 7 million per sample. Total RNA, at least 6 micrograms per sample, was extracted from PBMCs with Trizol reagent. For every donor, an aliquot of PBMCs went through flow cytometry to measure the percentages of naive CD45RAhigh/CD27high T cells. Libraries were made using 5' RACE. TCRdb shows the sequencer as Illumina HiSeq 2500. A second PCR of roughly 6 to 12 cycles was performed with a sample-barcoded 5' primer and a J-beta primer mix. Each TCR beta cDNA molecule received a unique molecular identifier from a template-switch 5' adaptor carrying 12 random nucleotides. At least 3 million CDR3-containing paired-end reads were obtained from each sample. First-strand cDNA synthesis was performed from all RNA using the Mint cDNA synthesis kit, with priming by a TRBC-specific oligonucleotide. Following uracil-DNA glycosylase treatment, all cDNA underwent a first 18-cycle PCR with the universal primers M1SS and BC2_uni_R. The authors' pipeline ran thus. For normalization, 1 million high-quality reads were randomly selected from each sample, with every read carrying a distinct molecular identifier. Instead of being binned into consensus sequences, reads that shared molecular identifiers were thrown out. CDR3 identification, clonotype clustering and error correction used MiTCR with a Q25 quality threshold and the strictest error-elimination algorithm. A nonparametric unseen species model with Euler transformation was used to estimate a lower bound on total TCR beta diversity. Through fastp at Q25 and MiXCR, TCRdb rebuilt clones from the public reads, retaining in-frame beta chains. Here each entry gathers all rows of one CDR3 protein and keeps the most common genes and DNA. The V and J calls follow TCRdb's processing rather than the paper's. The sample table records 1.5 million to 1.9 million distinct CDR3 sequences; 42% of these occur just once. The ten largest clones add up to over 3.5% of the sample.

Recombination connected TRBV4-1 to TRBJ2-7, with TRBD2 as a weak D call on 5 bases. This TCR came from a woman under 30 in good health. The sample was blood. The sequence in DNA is TGCGCCAGCAGCCAAGAGGGGTGGAGGTACGAGCAGTACTTC. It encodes CASSQEGWRYEQYF.